The clone carrying this TCR beta chain turned up a few times. This sample is part of a study of spatial heterogeneity in lung cancer. This sample's time point: sample taken at primary tumor resection. Sequencing covered unsorted whole RNA taken from tumor, nontumor lung or frozen PBMC. TCRdb used MiXCR to reprocess the 5' RACE reads, holding one entry per CDR3 protein. The sample holds tens of thousands of distinct CDR3 sequences, roughly 13% seen once. This CDR3 comprises 14 residues. V was cut by 4 bases and J by 15 bases, with 21 bases left in between. The chain couples TRBV12-3 or TRBV12-4 to TRBJ1-4; D may be TRBD1 (5 bases). The sequence was obtained from a male donor with early-stage non-small cell lung cancer. The material sequenced was PBMCs, taken at surgery. The CDR3 region is CASSSRDGGSKVFF. CDR3 in DNA: TGTGCCAGCAGTTCACGGGACGGAGGGAGTAAAGTGTTTTTT.